Listed here are 31 T cell receptor beta chains from one sample, sequenced in a study of shared clonotypes between healthy human individuals. The protocol was immunoSEQ multiplex PCR, while the TCRdb copy is restricted to in-frame clones and leaves out a portion. This table has about 1,500,000 clones, more than 95% appearing once. Sequencing was performed on naive CD4+ T cells sorted from blood. Specified subset: CD45RA+ positively selected. Receptors were obtained from a man aged 25-40 years in good health.

This chain links TRBV7-8 with TRBJ2-5; 12 bases fit TRBD2. The CDR3 contains 16 residues. Losses at the gene ends were 4 bases for V and 5 bases for J; bases not matched to a gene: 8. CDR1 and CDR2 from the germline V gene are SGHVS and FQNEAQ. CDR3 bases: TGTGCCAGCAGCTCCCCGACTAGCGGGAGCAAGGAGACCCAGTACTTC. It codes for CASSSPTSGSKETQYF. The variable domain in full, completed from reference TRBV7-8 and TRBJ2-5, reads GAGVSQSPRYKVAKRGQDVALRCDPISGHVSLFWYQQALGQGPEFLTYFQNEAQLDKSGLPSDRFFAERPEGSVSTLKIQRTQQEDSAVYLCASSSPTSGSKETQYFGPGTRLLVL.

The chain has TRBV20-1 and TRBJ2-7; possible D gene TRBD2, 6 bases. From germline, CDR1 is DFQATT and CDR2 SNEGSKA (reference sequence). V shed 2 bases and J shed 13 bases, with 15 bases lying between them. The CDR3 contains 11 residues. The CDR3 sequence: CSARTTGEYYF. As DNA, the CDR3 is TGCAGTGCTAGAACCACGGGGGAATACTACTTC.

The V gene is TRBV28, the J gene TRBJ2-5; possibly TRBD2 for D (6 bases). CDR1 is MDHEN, CDR2 SYDVKM, per germline. The CDR3 has 15 amino acids. V lost 5 bases, J lost 7 bases, and 20 bases lay in between. The CDR3 loop reads CASSPSGGIYGTQYF. CDR3 DNA: TGTGCCAGCAGTCCTTCCGGAGGGATTTATGGGACCCAGTACTTC.

This chain uses TRBV29-1 with TRBJ1-2; possible D gene TRBD1, 5 bases. The V gene's germline CDR1 is SQVTM and CDR2 ANQGSEA. Trimming took off 5 bases at V and 2 bases at J, with 21 bases between the two ends. This CDR3 is 16 amino acids long. This CDR3 is CSVLGKRGWENYGYTF. CDR3 DNA sequence: TGCAGCGTTTTAGGGAAACGGGGGTGGGAAAACTATGGCTACACCTTC. Full variable domain (missing parts from reference TRBV29-1 and TRBJ1-2): SAVISQKPSRDICQRGTSLTIQCQVDSQVTMMFWYRQQPGQSLTLIATANQGSEATYESGFVIDKFPISRPNLTFSTLTVSNMSPEDSSIYLCSVLGKRGWENYGYTFGSGTRLTVV.

The chain employs TRBV27 and TRBJ2-7; 7 bases line up with TRBD1. The length of the CDR3 is 15 residues. Germline V lookup: CDR1 MNHEY, CDR2 SMNVEV (reference sequence). V was pared by 3 bases and J by 1 base, with 6 bases of the junction left unmatched. CDR3 sequence (DNA): TGTGCCAGCAGTTTTAACAGGGGCGCTTCCTACGAGCAGTACTTC. The encoded protein is CASSFNRGASYEQYF.

J is TRBJ2-7 and V is TRBV11-2; a weak D match, TRBD1 (6 bases). V lost 2 bases and J lost 2, with 22 bases in between. The CDR3 covers 18 residues. Germline V gene data show CDR1 as SGHAT and CDR2 as FQNNGV. The CDR3 loop reads CASSLNRKNTGRTYEQYF. The CDR3 DNA follows: TGTGCCAGCAGCTTAAATCGAAAGAACACAGGGAGAACCTACGAGCAGTACTTC. Full variable domain (outside the CDR3, taken from reference TRBV11-2 and TRBJ2-7): EAGVAQSPRYKIIEKRQSVAFWCNPISGHATLYWYQQILGQGPKLLIQFQNNGVVDDSQLPKDRFSAERLKGVDSTLKIQPAKLEDSAVYLCASSLNRKNTGRTYEQYFGPGTRLTVT.

The rearrangement links TRBV29-1 to TRBJ2-7; D remains ambiguous. Germline V gene data show CDR1 as SQVTM and CDR2 as ANQGSEA. V was cut by 5 bases and J by 2 bases, with 10 bases left in between. This CDR3 comprises 12 residues. CDR3 bases: TGCAGCGTTCCCGGCCATGCCTACGAGCAGTACTTC. Translating gives CSVPGHAYEQYF.

The J gene is TRBJ2-5, the V gene TRBV5-1; tentatively, D is TRBD1 (6 bases). Between the trimmed V and J ends, which lost 1 base and 3 bases, there was a span of 16 bases. Germline-derived CDR1 and CDR2 are SGHRS and YFSETQ. The CDR3 consists of 16 residues. This chain's CDR3 is CASSLTIGQSKETQYF. Written as DNA, the CDR3 is TGCGCCAGCAGCTTGACAATTGGACAGTCTAAAGAGACCCAGTACTTC.

The CDR3, as DNA: TGTGCCAGCAGTGATTTCATAGCGCCAGGGGCCAACGTCCTGACTTTC. This sequence encodes CASSDFIAPGANVLTF. This rearrangement joins TRBV5-4 to TRBJ2-6; D is perhaps TRBD2 (5 bases). V lost 5 bases and J lost 4, with 16 bases in between. CDR1 and CDR2 from the germline V gene are SGHNT and YYREEE (reference sequence). The CDR3 contains 16 residues.

This chain joins TRBV1 and TRBJ1-1. TRBV1 counts as a pseudogene. The CDR3 runs 16 residues. CDR3 nucleotides: TGCACCAGCAGCCAAGATCGTGGAGGGCGGAACACTGAAGCTTTCTTT. Residues: CTSSQDRGGRNTEAFF.

J is TRBJ1-5 and V is TRBV7-2; the D is unclear. The CDR3 covers 13 residues. Trimming cost V 1 base and J 3 bases, with 4 bases left between them. Germline-derived CDR1 and CDR2 are SGHTA and FQGNSA. The CDR3 bases are TGTGCCAGCAGCTTAGTCCTCAATCAGCCCCAGCATTTT. Its translation is CASSLVLNQPQHF. Variable domain in full (rest from reference TRBV7-2 and TRBJ1-5): GAGVSQSPSNKVTEKGKDVELRCDPISGHTALYWYRQSLGQGLEFLIYFQGNSAPDKSGLPSDRFSAERTGGSVSTLTIQRTQQEDSAVYLCASSLVLNQPQHFGDGTRLSIL.

CDR3 region: CASSLVLAGGQNEQFF. The CDR3 DNA reads as TGTGCCAGCAGCTTAGTTTTAGCGGGAGGCCAAAATGAGCAGTTCTTC. The chain carries TRBV7-2 and TRBJ2-1; 10 positions agree with TRBD2. Germline trimming cut 1 base from V and 7 bases from J; bases unmatched to any gene: 7. The germline CDR1 and CDR2 sequences are SGHTA and FQGNSA. This CDR3 has 16 residues. Using reference TRBV7-2 and TRBJ2-1 for the parts outside the CDR3, the full variable domain is GAGVSQSPSNKVTEKGKDVELRCDPISGHTALYWYRQSLGQGLEFLIYFQGNSAPDKSGLPSDRFSAERTGGSVSTLTIQRTQQEDSAVYLCASSLVLAGGQNEQFFGPGTRLTVL.

The chain recombines TRBV7-2 with TRBJ1-2, with 9 bases fitting TRBD1. With V trimmed by 5 bases and J by 4 bases, 8 bases remained unmatched. The CDR3 spans 15 residues. The germline gives CDR1 SGHTA, CDR2 FQGNSA. The CDR3, as DNA: TGTGCCAGCAGCCCCGGACAGGGGTATGGCTATGGCTACACCTTC. Protein product: CASSPGQGYGYGYTF.

The gene calls are TRBV30 and TRBJ2-2; 11 bases align to TRBD1. Germline loops: CDR1 GTSNPN, CDR2 SVGIG (reference sequence). The CDR3 consists of 19 residues. J gave up 6 bases and V 1 base, and 16 bases lay outside the gene matches. CDR3 loop: CAWSAPNMRGTGGAGELFF. In DNA, the CDR3 is TGTGCCTGGAGTGCACCAAATATGCGCGGGACAGGGGGAGCCGGGGAGCTGTTTTTT.

The genes are TRBV14 and TRBJ2-5; D could derive from TRBD1 or TRBD2 (5 bases each). V was shortened by 5 bases and J by 9 bases, with 13 bases between the two germline ends. Looked up from germline, CDR1 is SGHDN and CDR2 is FVKESK. This CDR3 contains 12 residues. Here the CDR3 DNA reads TGTGCCAGCAGCGCTCGGCTGGGGGCCCAGTACTTC. This codes for CASSARLGAQYF. The full variable domain, rest sourced from reference TRBV14 and TRBJ2-5, is EAGVTQFPSHSVIEKGQTVTLRCDPISGHDNLYWYRRVMGKEIKFLLHFVKESKQDESGMPNNRFLAERTGGTYSTLKVQPAELEDSGVYFCASSARLGAQYFGPGTRLLVL.

Only one count was recorded for this clone. The CDR3 DNA is TGCAGCGCCCCTGAGGGGGCTGAAGAAAAACTGTTTTTT. It encodes CSAPEGAEEKLFF. The chain carries TRBV29-1 and TRBJ1-4; 7 bases are a match to TRBD1. This CDR3 contains 13 residues. V was clipped by 7 bases and J by 8 bases; unmatched bases: 10. Germline V gene lookup returns CDR1 SQVTM and CDR2 ANQGSEA.

This chain links TRBV28 with TRBJ1-3; D is perhaps TRBD1 (5 bases). V lost 4 bases, J lost 3 bases, and 10 bases lay in between. This CDR3 is built from 14 residues. Looked up from germline, CDR1 is MDHEN and CDR2 is SYDVKM. The CDR3 reads CASSWGEFGNTIYF. CDR3 bases: TGTGCCAGCAGTTGGGGGGAATTTGGAAACACCATATATTTT.

As regards this clone: Other DNA sequences within the sample encode an identical CDR3. The chain has TRBV20-1 and TRBJ2-7; D is ambiguous. Trimming stripped 5 bases from V and 2 bases from J, with 1 base between. The CDR3 totals 9 residues. Per the germline V gene, CDR1 is DFQATT and CDR2 is SNEGSKA (reference sequence). CDR3 in DNA: TGCAGTGCTGCCTACGAGCAGTACTTC. Protein sequence: CSAAYEQYF.

The V call is TRBV7-2, the J call TRBJ2-3, with TRBD2 identical over 8 bases. CDR3 size: 15 residues. V was pared by 5 bases and J by 0 bases, with 4 bases of the junction left unmatched. Germline V gene data show CDR1 as SGHTA and CDR2 as FQGNSA. CDR3 bases: TGTGCCAGCAGCCGTAGCGGGACTAGCACAGATACGCAGTATTTT. Its protein is CASSRSGTSTDTQYF.

J is TRBJ2-1 and V is TRBV6-5; D may be TRBD2 (6 bases). CDR3 length: 12 residues. Trimming took off 4 bases at V and 8 bases at J, with 9 bases between the two ends. CDR1 MNHEY and CDR2 SVGAGI come from the germline V gene. For the CDR3, the DNA is TGTGCCAGCAGTTCCAGACTAGATGAGCAGTTCTTC. As protein: CASSSRLDEQFF.

The V and J genes are TRBV15 and TRBJ2-4; no reliable D call. Germline CDR1 LNHNV, CDR2 YYDKDF (reference sequence). V lost 0 bases and J 1 base, leaving 13 bases between the germline ends. This CDR3 contains 17 residues. CDR3 region: CATSRDRVGMAKNIQYF. CDR3 nucleotide sequence: TGTGCCACCAGCAGAGATCGGGTAGGGATGGCCAAAAACATTCAGTACTTC. Looking up the rest from reference TRBV15 and TRBJ2-4 gives the full variable domain: DAMVIQNPRYQVTQFGKPVTLSCSQTLNHNVMYWYQQKSSQAPKLLFHYYDKDFNNEADTPDNFQSRRPNTSFCFLDIRSPGLGDTAMYLCATSRDRVGMAKNIQYFGAGTRLSVL.

As to this clone: Other DNA sequences in the sample encode the same CDR3. The gene calls are TRBV28 and TRBJ2-7; D is undetermined. CDR3 length equals 11 residues. Germline V gives CDR1 MDHEN, CDR2 SYDVKM. Deletions cut 4 bases from V and 4 bases from J, with 5 bases between. The CDR3 DNA sequence: TGTGCCAGCAGTTCCAATTACGAGCAGTACTTC. Protein sequence: CASSSNYEQYF.

V usage is TRBV4-1 and J usage is TRBJ1-5; D gene unclear. Germline V CDR1 and CDR2: MGHRA, YSYEKL. The CDR3 is made up of 16 amino acids. Trimming stripped 5 bases from V and 2 bases from J, with 16 bases between. Written as DNA, the CDR3 is TGCGCCAGCAGCTTAGGGCGGGGAGGAGGCAATCAGCCCCAGCATTTT. It encodes CASSLGRGGGNQPQHF.

V and J are TRBV28 and TRBJ1-2; 9 bases are shared with TRBD1. Germline CDR1 is MDHEN and CDR2 is SYDVKM. This CDR3 has 13 amino acids. V dropped 6 bases and J dropped 4; count of bases not matched to a gene: 3. The CDR3 sequence: CASRTGGFYGYTF. Written as DNA, the CDR3 is TGTGCCAGCAGGACAGGGGGTTTCTATGGCTACACCTTC.

This sequence joins TRBV29-1 and TRBJ2-7, with 7 bases identical to TRBD2. In germline, CDR1 is SQVTM, CDR2 ANQGSEA. Trimming took 4 bases from V and 2 from J; bases not matched to a gene: 2. This CDR3 region has 12 residues. CDR3 bases: TGCAGCGTTGGGGAGGGAGCCTACGAGCAGTACTTC. Protein product: CSVGEGAYEQYF.

To note about this clone: At the DNA level, this CDR3 is encoded by other sequences in the same sample as well. The V and J genes are TRBV7-9 and TRBJ1-1; D gene unclear. The ends were cut back, 1 base at V and 6 bases at J, with 3 bases in the middle. Looked up from germline, CDR1 is SEHNR and CDR2 is FQNEAQ (reference sequence). This CDR3 is built from 11 residues. Here the CDR3 reads CASSLGSEAFF. The DNA for the CDR3 is TGTGCCAGCAGCTTAGGCTCTGAAGCTTTCTTT.

This chain uses TRBV5-1 with TRBJ2-5; D may match TRBD1 or TRBD2 (5 bases each). Looked up from germline, CDR1 is SGHRS and CDR2 is YFSETQ. CDR3 length: 16 amino acids. Trimming pared 4 bases from V and 2 bases from J, leaving 18 bases between. The chain's CDR3 is CASSLSAAGQQETQYF. DNA for the CDR3: TGCGCCAGCAGCCTATCAGCGGCAGGGCAACAAGAGACCCAGTACTTC.

J is TRBJ2-3 and V is TRBV7-6; D may be TRBD2 (6 bases). CDR3 length: 14 residues. The V and J ends lost 4 bases and 6 bases respectively, with 14 bases between them. Germline loops: CDR1 SGHVS, CDR2 FNYEAQ. CDR3 amino acids: CASSSPGLGDTQYF. The DNA of the CDR3 is TGTGCCAGCAGCTCGCCGGGACTCGGGGATACGCAGTATTTT. The complete variable domain, with remaining parts taken from reference TRBV7-6 and TRBJ2-3, reads GAGVSQSPRYKVTKRGQDVALRCDPISGHVSLYWYRQALGQGPEFLTYFNYEAQQDKSGLPNDRFSAERPEGSISTLTIQRTEQRDSAMYRCASSSPGLGDTQYFGPGTRLTVL.

The rearrangement uses TRBV5-6 and TRBJ1-1; D is unclear. The CDR3 length is 13 residues. CDR1 and CDR2 (germline): SGHDT, YYEEEE. With 4 bases removed from V and 3 bases from J, the gap between germline ends came to 10 bases. The DNA for the CDR3 is TGTGCCAGCAGCCTGGGTTTCCACACTGAAGCTTTCTTT. This codes for CASSLGFHTEAFF.

The CDR3 DNA reads as TGTGCCAGCAGGGGAAAAGAGACCCAGTACTTC. It encodes CASRGKETQYF. The V call is TRBV10-3, the J call TRBJ2-5, with a weak D call TRBD1 (6 bases). This CDR3 is built from 11 residues. Trimming pared 10 bases from V and 3 bases from J, leaving 9 bases between. Germline V gene data show CDR1 as ENHRY and CDR2 as SYGVKD.

The J gene is TRBJ1-2, the V gene TRBV7-2; D unresolved. Trimming took off 2 bases at V and 9 bases at J, with 7 bases between the two ends. Germline V lookup: CDR1 SGHTA, CDR2 FQGNSA. The CDR3 extends over 11 amino acids. The CDR3 region is CASSLTLSYTF. CDR3 DNA sequence: TGTGCCAGCAGCTTAACCCTAAGCTACACCTTC.